Shown below are 22 T cell receptor beta chains from a single sample sequenced in a study of cytomegalovirus exposure and HLA in healthy donors (dated by TCRdb to the late 2010s). The library was obtained by the immunoSEQ multiplex PCR assay. The multiplex PCR relied on a mix of 60 forward primers for TCR Vbeta segments and 13 reverse primers for TCR Jbeta segments. TCRdb provides this immuneACCESS table in a form limited to in-frame rearrangements. Some clones are lacking; in checked studies, under half of them reflect an unresolved V gene, and why the rest are absent is not known. The sample has more than 90,000 clones on record, 82% of them singletons. The ten most abundant clones make up about 3.8% of the sample. The source material was PBMCs. The source is a man aged 50 to 60 in good health and CMV-seronegative.

The rearrangement joins TRBV4-2 to TRBJ2-3; 9 bases align to TRBD1. CDR3 length: 15 residues. J was trimmed by 4 bases and V by 2 bases; bases with no gene match: 4. Germline V gives CDR1 LGHNA, CDR2 YNFKEQ. DNA for the CDR3: TGTGCCAGCAGCCAAATCGGGACAGGGCCAGATACGCAGTATTTT. This sequence encodes CASSQIGTGPDTQYF.

The chain uses TRBV5-4 and TRBJ2-5; TRBD1 matches at 7 bases. This CDR3 has 16 amino acids. Germline lookup yields CDR1 SGHNT and CDR2 YYREEE (reference sequence). Trimming took 5 bases from V and 2 from J; bases not matched to a gene: 12. CDR3 amino acids: CASSSAVDRVQETQYF. The CDR3 coding sequence is TGTGCCAGCAGTTCCGCAGTCGACAGGGTACAAGAGACCCAGTACTTC.

This chain joins TRBV4-3 and TRBJ2-1, with 14 bases identical to TRBD2. The CDR3 length is 21 residues. The J segment lost 4 bases and the V segment lost 0 bases, leaving 14 bases of the junction unmatched. Germline V gene data show CDR1 as LGHNA and CDR2 as YSLEER. The CDR3 DNA reads TGCGCCAGCAGCCAAGACGACGTGACTAGCGGGAGGGCCGGGACTTACAATGAGCAGTTCTTC. This codes for CASSQDDVTSGRAGTYNEQFF.

The chain uses TRBV19 and TRBJ2-3; TRBD1 aligns across 11 bases. J was trimmed by 1 base and V by 4 bases; bases with no gene match: 13. Germline V lookup: CDR1 LNHDA, CDR2 SQIVND (reference sequence). The CDR3 loop spans 19 amino acids. Here the CDR3 DNA reads TGTGCCAGTAGTAAAGGGACAGGGGGAAGGCTCTCTGGCACAGATACGCAGTATTTT. This encodes CASSKGTGGRLSGTDTQYF.

This chain joins TRBV29-1 and TRBJ2-7; maybe TRBD2 (5 bases). This CDR3 is built from 10 residues. Germline CDR1 is SQVTM and CDR2 is ANQGSEA. Trimming shortened V by 7 bases and J by 3 bases, and 7 bases separated the two germline ends. The CDR3 DNA reads as TGCAGCGCTCGGGACTACGAGCAGTACTTC. This gives the protein CSARDYEQYF.

This clone appeared a single time. V is TRBV9 and J is TRBJ2-1; 8 bases fit TRBD2. Trimming took 1 base from V and 7 from J; bases not matched to a gene: 7. CDR1 is SGDLS and CDR2 is YYNGEE in the germline V gene. This CDR3 region has 15 residues. CDR3 DNA: TGTGCCAGCAGCGTAAGCGGGAGAATTGGGAATGAGCAGTTCTTC. Protein: CASSVSGRIGNEQFF. The entire variable domain, with the rest obtained from reference TRBV9 and TRBJ2-1, is as follows: DSGVTQTPKHLITATGQRVTLRCSPRSGDLSVYWYQQSLDQGLQFLIQYYNGEERAKGNILERFSAQQFPDLHSELNLSSLELGDSALYFCASSVSGRIGNEQFFGPGTRLTVL.

The rearrangement uses TRBV7-6 and TRBJ2-1; 9 positions match TRBD2. Germline CDR1 is SGHVS and CDR2 is FNYEAQ. V lost 5 bases and J lost 6; bases outside the gene matches: 11. The CDR3 is made up of 16 amino acids. CDR3 nucleotides: TGTGCCAGCAGCCCTACCGGGACTAGCCCCTCCAATGAGCAGTTCTTC. This encodes CASSPTGTSPSNEQFF. Combining the CDR3 with reference TRBV7-6 and TRBJ2-1 gives the whole variable domain GAGVSQSPRYKVTKRGQDVALRCDPISGHVSLYWYRQALGQGPEFLTYFNYEAQQDKSGLPNDRFSAERPEGSISTLTIQRTEQRDSAMYRCASSPTGTSPSNEQFFGPGTRLTVL.

This clone was picked up one time. This chain uses TRBV6-6 with TRBJ2-7; D gene unclear. The CDR3 loop spans 11 amino acids. V shed 10 bases and J shed 3 bases, with 10 bases lying between them. The germline V gene has CDR1 MNHNY and CDR2 SVGAGI (reference sequence). This CDR3 is CATTLNYEQYF. DNA of the CDR3: TGTGCCACCACTCTAAACTACGAGCAGTACTTC.

The table lists this clone with a few counts. The chain's CDR3 is CASSVRDSGELFF. In DNA form, the CDR3 reads TGTGCCAGCAGCGTTCGGGACTCCGGGGAGCTGTTTTTT. The genes are TRBV9 and TRBJ2-2; TRBD2 is a possible D gene (6 bases). The germline V gene has CDR1 SGDLS and CDR2 YYNGEE. The germline V and J ends were trimmed by 2 bases and 6 bases, with 8 bases remaining between them. The length of the CDR3 is 13 residues.

This rearrangement joins TRBV29-1 to TRBJ2-7; 7 nucleotides align to TRBD1. CDR1 is SQVTM and CDR2 is ANQGSEA in the germline V gene. The CDR3 spans 15 residues. The J segment lost 0 bases and the V segment lost 0 bases, leaving 5 bases of the junction unmatched. The CDR3 bases are TGCAGCGTTGAAGACAGGGGGATTAGCTCCTACGAGCAGTACTTC. This codes for CSVEDRGISSYEQYF.

The V call is TRBV7-2, the J call TRBJ2-1, with a weak D call TRBD1 (5 bases). V shed 5 bases and J shed 15 bases, with 17 bases lying between them. Per the germline V gene, CDR1 is SGHTA and CDR2 is FQGNSA. This CDR3 comprises 12 residues. The CDR3 DNA reads TGTGCCAGCAGCCCCTACGGGCAGGGTTCGTTCTTC. Its protein product is CASSPYGQGSFF.

The chain employs TRBV7-9 and TRBJ2-1, with TRBD1 matching 9 bases. With V trimmed by 10 bases and J by 7 bases, 11 bases remained unmatched. Germline loops: CDR1 SEHNR, CDR2 FQNEAQ (reference sequence). There are 14 residues in the CDR3. CDR3 amino acids: CATTGGSLGNEQFF. The DNA for the CDR3 is TGTGCCACGACAGGGGGGAGTTTAGGAAATGAGCAGTTCTTC.

The rearrangement joins TRBV5-4 to TRBJ2-1; the match to TRBD2 covers 8 bases. V lost 1 base and J lost 5; bases outside the gene matches: 5. The germline V gene has CDR1 SGHNT and CDR2 YYREEE (reference sequence). This CDR3 has 15 amino acids. The CDR3 protein is CASSLQRGTNNEQFF. DNA of the CDR3: TGTGCCAGCAGCTTGCAGCGGGGGACTAACAATGAGCAGTTCTTC.

This clone has just one count. J is TRBJ2-1 and V is TRBV15, with 11 positions matching TRBD2. Germline CDR1 and CDR2: LNHNV and YYDKDF (reference sequence). The CDR3 sequence is 16 residues long. V lost 2 bases and J lost 5; bases outside the gene matches: 5. In DNA form, the CDR3 reads TGTGCCACCAGCAGATCCGGGACTAGCGGAGACAATGAGCAGTTCTTC. This sequence encodes CATSRSGTSGDNEQFF.

The J gene is TRBJ1-5, the V gene TRBV6-6; D unclear. Trimming cost V 5 bases and J 3 bases, with 17 bases left between them. The CDR3 length is 16 residues. Per germline, CDR1 MNHNY and CDR2 SVGAGI (reference sequence). In nucleotides, the CDR3 is TGTGCCAGCAGTCCTACTCTAGGACTGATCAATCAGCCCCAGCATTTT. Protein sequence: CASSPTLGLINQPQHF.

DNA of the CDR3: TGTGCCAGCAGCTTAGGGTCGGGTGGGAATGAGCAGTTCTTC. Its protein product is CASSLGSGGNEQFF. The chain couples TRBV7-9 to TRBJ2-1; no definite D call. Germline CDR1 SEHNR, CDR2 FQNEAQ (reference sequence). This CDR3 has 14 residues. Trimming removed 1 base at V and 7 bases at J, with 11 bases between. Full variable domain (missing parts from reference TRBV7-9 and TRBJ2-1): DTGVSQNPRHKITKRGQNVTFRCDPISEHNRLYWYRQTLGQGPEFLTYFQNEAQLEKSRLLSDRFSAERPKGSFSTLEIQRTEQGDSAMYLCASSLGSGGNEQFFGPGTRLTVL.

The gene calls are TRBV9 and TRBJ2-5; maybe TRBD2 (6 bases). This CDR3 is 14 amino acids long. The V end was cut by 0 bases, the J end by 5 bases, with 11 bases between. Germline values: CDR1 SGDLS, CDR2 YYNGEE. The DNA for the CDR3 is TGTGCCAGCAGCGTAGATTCAGGGAGGGAGACCCAGTACTTC. The encoded protein is CASSVDSGRETQYF.

The rearrangement joins TRBV25-1 to TRBJ2-7, with 7 bases matching TRBD2. In germline, CDR1 is MGHDK, CDR2 SYGVNS. V lost 9 bases, J lost 1 base, and 6 bases stayed unmatched. This CDR3 has 13 residues. The CDR3 spells CASRGSGSYEQYF. The CDR3 bases are TGTGCCAGTCGGGGTAGCGGGTCCTACGAGCAGTACTTC.

This chain uses TRBV14 with TRBJ2-1; 7 nucleotides agree with TRBD2. Per the germline V gene, CDR1 is SGHDN and CDR2 is FVKESK. Trimming took 6 bases from V and 7 from J; bases not matched to a gene: 15. CDR3 length: 16 amino acids. In nucleotides, the CDR3 is TGTGCCAGCAGACCCCTTGTGGGCGGGGGTCTGAATGAGCAGTTCTTC. Its translation is CASRPLVGGGLNEQFF.

The gene calls are TRBV7-9 and TRBJ2-3; TRBD2 might be the D (6 bases). The CDR3 covers 16 residues. V lost 5 bases to trimming and J lost 0 bases, with 15 bases between them. Germline loops: CDR1 SEHNR, CDR2 FQNEAQ (reference sequence). CDR3 sequence (DNA): TGTGCCAGCAGCCAACCTCGGGGGTGGAGCACAGATACGCAGTATTTT. Protein: CASSQPRGWSTDTQYF.

The chain is built from TRBV9 and TRBJ2-3, with TRBD2 identical over 11 bases. V shed 0 bases and J 6 bases; nucleotides not matched to a gene: 9. The CDR3 sequence is 17 residues long. Per germline, CDR1 SGDLS and CDR2 YYNGEE. CDR3 sequence reads: CASSVGGLAGGGDTQYF. The CDR3 DNA sequence: TGTGCCAGCAGCGTAGGTGGGCTAGCGGGAGGAGGGGATACGCAGTATTTT.

The V gene is TRBV4-2, the J gene TRBJ2-2; 8 bases fit TRBD1. This CDR3 contains 17 residues. Germline CDR1 LGHNA, CDR2 YNFKEQ. Trimming cost V 0 bases and J 2 bases; bases outside gene matches: 5. The CDR3 DNA is TGTGCCAGCAGCCAAGAGGGCAGGGGGCGTAACACCGGGGAGCTGTTTTTT. Protein: CASSQEGRGRNTGELFF.